Below, 30 T cell receptor beta chains from the same sample are listed, as sequenced in a study of T cells in Graves' hyperthyroidism and ophthalmopathy. Authors of the study amplified TCR beta CDR3 regions from RNA transcripts. First-round RT-PCR of the TCR CDR3 relied on the HTBI primer set. TCRdb recomputed calls from the multiplex PCR reads with MiXCR, one row per CDR3 protein. The sample yields hundreds of thousands of distinct CDR3 sequences, 20% to 25% seen once. The sequenced sample consisted of blood. The receptors were gathered from a woman in her 70s with Graves' ophthalmopathy.

This clonotype has a count of ten or more. This chain joins TRBV20-1 and TRBJ2-5; D ambiguous. Germline lookup yields CDR1 DFQATT and CDR2 SNEGSKA (reference sequence). Trimming shortened V by 3 bases and J by 5 bases, and 7 bases separated the two germline ends. This CDR3 contains 11 residues. The CDR3 region has the DNA TGCAGTGCTAGGTCCGGGGAGACCCAGTACTTC. Its protein is CSARSGETQYF.

This clonotype occurred a few times. This chain joins TRBV10-3 and TRBJ2-1; TRBD1 might be the D (5 bases). V lost 3 bases, J lost 9 bases, and 15 bases lay in between. Germline V gene data show CDR1 as ENHRY and CDR2 as SYGVKD. This CDR3 contains 14 residues. CDR3 coding DNA: TGTGCCATCAGTGACAGGGTTAATTCGTCTGAGCAGTTCTTC. Its translation: CAISDRVNSSEQFF.

This clonotype was recorded at least ten times. V gene TRBV7-3 combines with J gene TRBJ1-1; D is uncertain. Looked up from germline, CDR1 is SGHTA and CDR2 is FQGTGA. Trimming shortened V by 1 base and J by 3 bases, and 9 bases separated the two germline ends. The CDR3 covers 14 residues. CDR3 nucleotides: TGTGCCAGCAGCTTAAGTAATAGGGACACTGAAGCTTTCTTT. Protein sequence: CASSLSNRDTEAFF.

The J gene is TRBJ1-5, the V gene TRBV2; possible D gene TRBD1, 5 bases. Germline V gives CDR1 SNHLY, CDR2 FYNNEI. The CDR3 length is 14 residues. The V and J ends lost 1 base and 9 bases respectively, with 13 bases between them. The CDR3 is CASSEGHGATPQHF. DNA for the CDR3: TGTGCCAGCAGTGAAGGACACGGGGCAACGCCCCAGCATTTT.

This clonotype was observed at least ten times. The chain combines TRBV7-2 with TRBJ2-5; D is tentatively TRBD1 or TRBD2 (5 bases each). This CDR3 is built from 14 residues. Germline V lookup: CDR1 SGHTA, CDR2 FQGNSA. V was shortened by 3 bases and J by 2 bases, with 10 bases between the two germline ends. CDR3 nucleotides: TGTGCCAGCAGCTTTGGGACCAAACAAGAGACCCAGTACTTC. Translated, it gives CASSFGTKQETQYF.

In this sample, this clonotype turned up a few times. The genes are TRBV20-1 and TRBJ1-2, with 7 bases identical to TRBD1. Germline trimming cut 6 bases from V and 5 bases from J; bases unmatched to any gene: 3. This CDR3 is built from 11 residues. CDR1 is DFQATT, CDR2 SNEGSKA, per germline (reference sequence). Here the CDR3 reads CSAQTGYGYTF. DNA of the CDR3: TGCAGTGCCCAGACAGGGTATGGCTACACCTTC.

The chain combines TRBV7-3 with TRBJ2-5; D might be TRBD2 (6 bases). This CDR3 spans 13 amino acids. CDR1 and CDR2 (germline): SGHTA, FQGTGA. The ends were cut back, 8 bases at V and 3 bases at J, with 13 bases in the middle. CDR3 region: CASGETREETQYF. The CDR3 DNA follows: TGTGCCAGCGGCGAGACTAGGGAAGAGACCCAGTACTTC.

The genes are TRBV19 and TRBJ1-5; weak D call: TRBD1 (6 bases). CDR1 and CDR2 (germline): LNHDA, SQIVND (reference sequence). This CDR3 is built from 16 residues. With 6 bases removed from V and 5 bases from J, the gap between germline ends came to 20 bases. The CDR3 nucleotides are TGTGCCAGTAGGCTGGACAGCGGAATTTTGTATCAGCCCCAGCATTTT. Translated, it gives CASRLDSGILYQPQHF.

The chain uses TRBV5-1 and TRBJ1-2; no definite D call. The CDR3 loop spans 16 amino acids. V gave up 0 bases and J gave up 5 bases, with 17 bases separating them. Per germline, CDR1 SGHRS and CDR2 YFSETQ. The CDR3, as DNA: TGCGCCAGCAGCTTGGCCGGAGGACCTCTGGAGTATGGCTACACCTTC. Encoded protein: CASSLAGGPLEYGYTF.

CDR3 in DNA: TGTGCCTGGAGTGGACTCGGACGAAACATTCAGTACTTC. This translates into CAWSGLGRNIQYF. This chain links TRBV30 with TRBJ2-4; D not certain. V was clipped by 1 base and J by 6 bases, with 10 bases between them. CDR3 length: 13 amino acids. The germline CDR1 and CDR2 sequences are GTSNPN and SVGIG (reference sequence).

This chain joins TRBV20-1 and TRBJ1-3; a weak D match, TRBD1 (5 bases). Germline assignment: CDR1 DFQATT and CDR2 SNEGSKA (reference sequence). The V end was cut by 3 bases, the J end by 4 bases, with 10 bases between. The CDR3 length is 13 residues. The CDR3 region is CSASRGEGNTIYF. CDR3 sequence (DNA): TGCAGTGCTAGTCGAGGGGAGGGAAACACCATATATTTT.

V gene TRBV5-1 combines with J gene TRBJ2-7, with 7 nucleotides matching TRBD1. CDR1 and CDR2 (germline): SGHRS, YFSETQ. This CDR3 is built from 16 residues. The V segment lost 3 bases and the J segment 7 bases; nucleotides outside the gene matches: 16. CDR3 loop: CASSYTGATTSFEQYF. Here the CDR3 DNA reads TGCGCCAGCAGCTACACAGGGGCTACTACGAGTTTTGAGCAGTACTTC.

The V call is TRBV7-8, the J call TRBJ2-2, with 8 bases that match TRBD2. V shed 4 bases and J 2 bases; nucleotides not matched to a gene: 6. Per germline, CDR1 SGHVS and CDR2 FQNEAQ. This CDR3 region has 16 residues. The CDR3 here is CASSSGAGGNTGELFF. The CDR3 DNA reads TGTGCCAGCAGCTCCGGGGCGGGAGGAAACACCGGGGAGCTGTTTTTT. The variable domain in full, with the rest retrieved from reference TRBV7-8 and TRBJ2-2, is GAGVSQSPRYKVAKRGQDVALRCDPISGHVSLFWYQQALGQGPEFLTYFQNEAQLDKSGLPSDRFFAERPEGSVSTLKIQRTQQEDSAVYLCASSSGAGGNTGELFFGEGSRLTVL.

This clonotype came up many times. The CDR3 DNA reads TGTGCCAGCAGCTTACAACAGGGTGGGTACGAGCAGTACTTC. As protein: CASSLQQGGYEQYF. V gene TRBV11-2 combines with J gene TRBJ2-7; tentative D call: TRBD1 (6 bases). Germline V gives CDR1 SGHAT, CDR2 FQNNGV. V lost 2 bases and J lost 4, with 12 bases in between. This CDR3 is 14 amino acids long.

This clonotype showed up just a few times. The V gene is TRBV20-1, the J gene TRBJ2-5; unclear D gene. The V end was cut by 1 base, the J end by 3 bases, with 6 bases between. This CDR3 is built from 12 residues. Per the germline V gene, CDR1 is DFQATT and CDR2 is SNEGSKA (reference sequence). CDR3 loop: CSARVPEETQYF. The CDR3 DNA reads as TGCAGTGCTAGAGTCCCAGAAGAGACCCAGTACTTC.

The chain couples TRBV11-3 to TRBJ2-1; the D gene is possibly TRBD1 (6 bases). V lost 8 bases and J 8 bases, leaving 13 bases between the germline ends. This CDR3 has 12 residues. Looked up from germline, CDR1 is SGHNT and CDR2 is YENEEA. The CDR3 sequence is CASSKGVYEQFF. As DNA, the CDR3 is TGTGCCAGCTCGAAGGGGGTCTATGAGCAGTTCTTC.

The V call is TRBV25-1, the J call TRBJ1-3; D is unclear. V was shortened by 6 bases and J by 4 bases, with 19 bases between the two germline ends. This CDR3 is 16 amino acids long. Germline V gene lookup returns CDR1 MGHDK and CDR2 SYGVNS. The CDR3 coding sequence is TGTGCCAGCAGCCCTTCAACAGTTCCATCCGGAAACACCATATATTTT. It translates to CASSPSTVPSGNTIYF.

The gene calls are TRBV27 and TRBJ2-6; possible D gene TRBD2, 6 bases. The CDR3 is made up of 17 amino acids. The V end lost 6 bases, the J end lost 4 bases, and 19 bases lay between the germline ends. Germline lookup yields CDR1 MNHEY and CDR2 SMNVEV (reference sequence). CDR3 loop: CASRPWRALPGANVLTF. In DNA form, the CDR3 reads TGTGCCAGCAGGCCCTGGAGGGCGCTACCCGGGGCCAACGTCCTGACTTTC.

This clonotype was detected once. The chain links TRBV7-2 to TRBJ2-2; D is perhaps TRBD1 (6 bases). Germline CDR1 reads SGHTA; CDR2 reads FQGNSA. This CDR3 contains 14 residues. The V end was cut by 7 bases, the J end by 6 bases, with 15 bases between. DNA of the CDR3: TGTGCCAGCACCCCAGGGGTATCGGCCGGGGAGCTGTTTTTT. Its translation: CASTPGVSAGELFF.

This clonotype was found a few times. J is TRBJ2-7 and V is TRBV7-2; 9 bases match TRBD2. Germline assignment: CDR1 SGHTA and CDR2 FQGNSA. CDR3 length: 15 amino acids. Trimming at V came to 5 bases and at J to 3 bases, leaving 8 bases not matched to a gene. The CDR3 protein is CASSGGGLANYEQYF. The CDR3 DNA follows: TGTGCCAGCAGCGGGGGGGGACTAGCCAACTACGAGCAGTACTTC.

The V gene is TRBV20-1, the J gene TRBJ2-3; 11 bases map to TRBD2. The ends lost 6 bases at V and 1 base at J; junction bases unmatched: 9. The CDR3 is made up of 16 amino acids. CDR1 is DFQATT and CDR2 is SNEGSKA in the germline V gene (reference sequence). The CDR3 nucleotides read TGCAGTGCACCATTTAGCGGGAGGGCGGGCACAGATACGCAGTATTTT. Translated: CSAPFSGRAGTDTQYF.

This clonotype was picked up a small number of times. V gene TRBV6-5 combines with J gene TRBJ1-1; D gene ambiguous. Germline lookup yields CDR1 MNHEY and CDR2 SVGAGI. The CDR3 consists of 13 residues. The V end was cut by 3 bases, the J end by 5 bases, with 10 bases between. CDR3 region: CASSYLIGTEAFF. In DNA form, the CDR3 reads TGTGCCAGCAGTTATTTAATCGGGACTGAAGCTTTCTTT.

The chain couples TRBV24-1 to TRBJ2-7; D ambiguous. The length of the CDR3 is 14 residues. Per the germline V gene, CDR1 is KGHDR and CDR2 is SFDVKD. The V gene lost 4 bases and the J gene lost 3 bases, with 12 bases spanning the gap. The CDR3 nucleotides read TGTGCCACCAGTGAGGAGCGTGGGGACTACGAGCAGTACTTC. Its translation: CATSEERGDYEQYF.

The chain joins TRBV12-3 or TRBV12-4 to TRBJ2-5; the match to TRBD2 covers 10 bases. V was pared by 5 bases and J by 9 bases, with 18 bases of the junction left unmatched. There are 17 residues in the CDR3. The CDR3 region is CASSPLVGFGSGGPQYF. The CDR3, as DNA: TGTGCCAGCAGTCCCCTCGTCGGGTTTGGTAGCGGGGGGCCCCAGTACTTC.

The chain joins TRBV10-3 to TRBJ2-1, with 12 positions matching TRBD2. V shed 3 bases and J 7 bases; nucleotides not matched to a gene: 4. There are 15 residues in the CDR3. The germline V gene encodes CDR1 ENHRY and CDR2 SYGVKD. CDR3 bases: TGTGCCATCAGTGAACAGACTAGCGGGAGTAATGAGCAGTTCTTC. This translates into CAISEQTSGSNEQFF.

A word on this clonotype: A much larger clone lies a single base off, so this may be a read error. The gene calls are TRBV12-3 or TRBV12-4 and TRBJ1-1; 7 nucleotides line up with TRBD1. The CDR3 contains 15 residues. In DNA form, the CDR3 reads TGTGCCGGCAGGAAAGACAGGGTTTCGAACACTGAAGCTTTCTTT. Translated: CAGRKDRVSNTEAFF.

This clonotype turned up a few times. The chain links TRBV30 to TRBJ1-2; 11 bases agree with TRBD1. Germline V gene sequence: CDR1 GTSNPN, CDR2 SVGIG (reference sequence). The CDR3 covers 14 residues. After removal of 4 bases from V and 5 bases from J, the junction contained 6 bases not matched to a gene. CDR3 protein: CAWKGQGVGYGYTF. DNA of the CDR3: TGTGCCTGGAAGGGACAGGGGGTTGGGTATGGCTACACCTTC.

The chain uses TRBV5-1 and TRBJ2-5; D is unclear. The germline V and J ends were trimmed by 4 bases and 5 bases, with 15 bases remaining between them. Looked up from germline, CDR1 is SGHRS and CDR2 is YFSETQ. The CDR3 runs 14 residues. The CDR3 nucleotides are TGCGCCAGCAGCCCTACAGACATAAGGGAGACCCAGTACTTC. This codes for CASSPTDIRETQYF. Complete variable domain (other parts from reference TRBV5-1 and TRBJ2-5): KAGVTQTPRYLIKTRGQQVTLSCSPISGHRSVSWYQQTPGQGLQFLFEYFSETQRNKGNFPGRFSGRQFSNSRSEMNVSTLELGDSALYLCASSPTDIRETQYFGPGTRLLVL.

This clonotype has a handful of counts. The chain uses TRBV20-1 and TRBJ1-2; D uncertain. The CDR3 is made up of 12 amino acids. The V end was cut by 6 bases, the J end by 4 bases, with 12 bases between. Germline lookup yields CDR1 DFQATT and CDR2 SNEGSKA (reference sequence). The CDR3 sequence: CSAHTRIYGYTF. DNA for the CDR3: TGCAGTGCCCATACACGGATCTATGGCTACACCTTC.

This clonotype was observed many times. V and J are TRBV7-2 and TRBJ1-2; the D gene is possibly TRBD1 (6 bases). The CDR3 is 15 residues long. Germline V gene data show CDR1 as SGHTA and CDR2 as FQGNSA. V lost 5 bases and J 0 bases, leaving 13 bases between the germline ends. The CDR3 region is CASSLQRGSNYGYTF. The CDR3 nucleotides are TGTGCCAGCAGCCTACAGAGGGGGTCTAACTATGGCTACACCTTC.